The 10 T cell receptor beta chains presented below share a single source sample, sequenced in a study of blood T cells in healthy people across ages (dated by TCRdb to about 2015). Library creation used 5' RACE. Sequencing took place on an Illumina HiSeq 2500. A second PCR of roughly 7 to 12 cycles was performed with a sample-barcoded 5' primer and a J-beta primer mix. TCRdb ran its own pipeline on the public reads, namely fastp trimming at Q25 and MiXCR clone calling, and kept in-frame beta chains. When rows share a CDR3 protein, they turn into one entry using the most common DNA and genes. Across this sample there are some 1.4 million distinct CDR3 sequences, with about 40% seen only once. The top ten clonotypes cover less than 8% of the sample. Sample: blood. These receptors were collected from a woman under 30 in good health.

CDR3 bases: TGTGCCAGCAGCTCCCGGACAGGGGGCGGGAACACTGAAGCTTTCTTT. Protein: CASSSRTGGGNTEAFF. The rearrangement links TRBV5-4 to TRBJ1-1, with TRBD1 matching over 11 bases. This CDR3 spans 16 amino acids. Per the germline V gene, CDR1 is SGHNT and CDR2 is YYREEE (reference sequence). V was clipped by 3 bases and J by 1 base; unmatched bases: 5.

The chain employs TRBV15 and TRBJ1-1, with TRBD1 as a possible D gene (5 bases). Germline values: CDR1 LNHNV, CDR2 YYDKDF (reference sequence). This CDR3 is built from 13 residues. Trimming removed 1 base from V and 3 bases from J, with 6 bases in between. This chain's CDR3 is CATSRVGDTEAFF. CDR3 nucleotides: TGTGCCACCAGCAGAGTGGGGGACACTGAAGCTTTCTTT.

This clonotype was observed a few times. The chain links TRBV12-3 or TRBV12-4 to TRBJ2-3; a weak D match, TRBD1 (5 bases). Trimming removed 7 bases from V and 0 bases from J, with 8 bases in between. CDR3 size: 13 residues. CDR3 protein: CASNRRSTDTQYF. CDR3 sequence (DNA): TGTGCCAGCAACAGGAGAAGCACAGATACGCAGTATTTT.

This clonotype was recorded a few times. This rearrangement joins TRBV7-2 to TRBJ2-5, with 8 bases identical to TRBD2. This CDR3 comprises 14 residues. J gave up 11 bases and V 8 bases, and 16 bases lay outside the gene matches. Germline V gene lookup returns CDR1 SGHTA and CDR2 FQGNSA. In DNA form, the CDR3 reads TGTGCCAGCGATGTAATAGCGGGGTTCAATGAGCAGTACTTC. This sequence encodes CASDVIAGFNEQYF.

A few counts support this clonotype. The genes are TRBV12-3 or TRBV12-4 and TRBJ2-5, with TRBD1 matching 7 bases. CDR3 length: 16 residues. Losses at the gene ends were 5 bases for V and 0 bases for J; bases not matched to a gene: 9. The CDR3 nucleotides are TGTGCCAGCAGTCCCCCGTGGCAGGGGGACCAAGAGACCCAGTACTTC. This sequence encodes CASSPPWQGDQETQYF.

V and J are TRBV27 and TRBJ2-3; D is unresolved. V lost 7 bases and J lost 6, with 11 bases in between. The CDR3 sequence is 12 residues long. Germline-derived CDR1 and CDR2 are MNHEY and SMNVEV (reference sequence). CDR3 sequence reads: CASTRHGDTQYF. CDR3 sequence (DNA): TGTGCCAGCACACGCCACGGGGATACGCAGTATTTT.

The V call is TRBV6-6, the J call TRBJ1-2; D is undetermined. V lost 2 bases and J 8 bases, leaving 15 bases between the germline ends. The V gene's germline CDR1 is MNHNY and CDR2 SVGAGI (reference sequence). The CDR3 extends over 14 amino acids. CDR3 sequence reads: CASSYGEWVSGYTF. The CDR3 DNA reads TGTGCCAGCAGTTACGGGGAATGGGTGAGCGGCTACACCTTC.

This chain joins TRBV10-3 and TRBJ2-3, with 7 bases aligning to TRBD2. Germline-derived CDR1 and CDR2 are ENHRY and SYGVKD. This CDR3 is 15 amino acids long. J was trimmed by 2 bases and V by 4 bases; bases with no gene match: 6. CDR3 coding DNA: TGTGCCATCAGTGGATTTGCGGGGGTCACAGATACGCAGTATTTT. Translating gives CAISGFAGVTDTQYF.

In this sample, this clonotype turned up a few times. This sequence joins TRBV2 and TRBJ1-3; TRBD1 might be the D (6 bases). This CDR3 is 16 amino acids long. Germline values: CDR1 SNHLY, CDR2 FYNNEI. Between the trimmed V and J ends, which lost 3 bases and 0 bases, there was a span of 12 bases. CDR3 coding DNA: TGTGCCAGCAGTGATCTTACAGGGAACTCTGGAAACACCATATATTTT. Encoded protein: CASSDLTGNSGNTIYF.

This clonotype was picked up a small number of times. This sequence joins TRBV4-1 and TRBJ2-5; D not resolved. CDR1 and CDR2 from the germline V gene are MGHRA and YSYEKL. The length of the CDR3 is 15 residues. V was clipped by 10 bases and J by 5 bases, with 23 bases between them. The CDR3 here is CATQAYEYSPETQYF. DNA for the CDR3: TGCGCCACCCAGGCCTACGAGTACTCGCCGGAGACCCAGTACTTC.